This T cell receptor (beta chain) was sequenced for a study of cytomegalovirus exposure and HLA in healthy donors. Primers: 60 Vbeta forward and 13 Jbeta reverse. Profiling relied on immunoSEQ multiplex PCR, and the TCRdb table lists in-frame clones only, not all of them. The table includes more than 80,000 clones, approximately 70% detected once. As concerns this clone: The antigen remains undetermined.

The CDR3 sequence is 14 residues long. The germline gives CDR1 SEHNR, CDR2 FQNEAQ (reference sequence). Trimming took 3 bases from V and 6 from J, leaving 9 bases between them. Study observations and caveats: For cytomegalovirus status, the classifier reportedly gave diagnoses with high specificity and sensitivity. TCR beta chains numbering under 200 were designated cytomegalovirus-associated. Through in vitro validation, a few CMV-associated chains were shown to be specific for CMV antigens.

The rearrangement uses TRBV7-9 and TRBJ1-6; the D gene is possibly TRBD1 (6 bases). Specimen: PBMCs. The receptor was derived from a boy aged 5-17 years in good health and CMV-seronegative. Here the CDR3 DNA reads TGTGCCAGCAGCTTTCAGGGGTCTAATTCACCCCTCCACTTT. This sequence encodes CASSFQGSNSPLHF.